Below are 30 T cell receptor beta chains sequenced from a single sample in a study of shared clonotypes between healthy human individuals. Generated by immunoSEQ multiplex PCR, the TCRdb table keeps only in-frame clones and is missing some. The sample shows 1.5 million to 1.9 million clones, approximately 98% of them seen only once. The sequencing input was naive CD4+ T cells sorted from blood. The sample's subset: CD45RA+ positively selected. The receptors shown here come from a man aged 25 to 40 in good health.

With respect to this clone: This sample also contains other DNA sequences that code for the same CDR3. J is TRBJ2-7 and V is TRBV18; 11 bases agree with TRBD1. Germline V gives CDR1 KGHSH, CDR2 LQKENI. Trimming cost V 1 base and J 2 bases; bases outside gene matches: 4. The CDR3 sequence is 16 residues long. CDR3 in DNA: TGTGCCAGCTCACCACTGGGGACAGGGGGGGCCTACGAGCAGTACTTC. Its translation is CASSPLGTGGAYEQYF.

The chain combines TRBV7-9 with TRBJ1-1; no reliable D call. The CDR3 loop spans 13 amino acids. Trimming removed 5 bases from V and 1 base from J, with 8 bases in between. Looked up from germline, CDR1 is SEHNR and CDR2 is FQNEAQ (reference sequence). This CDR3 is CASSQTANTEAFF. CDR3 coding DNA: TGTGCCAGCAGCCAAACAGCGAACACTGAAGCTTTCTTT.

The CDR3 is CASSLAGSEAFF. The DNA for the CDR3 is TGTGCCAGCAGCTTAGCGGGGTCTGAAGCTTTCTTT. The chain links TRBV11-2 to TRBJ1-1; D is undetermined. The V end was cut by 1 base, the J end by 6 bases, with 6 bases between. CDR1 and CDR2 (germline): SGHAT, FQNNGV. This CDR3 is built from 12 residues. Filled out from reference TRBV11-2 and TRBJ1-1, the complete variable domain reads EAGVAQSPRYKIIEKRQSVAFWCNPISGHATLYWYQQILGQGPKLLIQFQNNGVVDDSQLPKDRFSAERLKGVDSTLKIQPAKLEDSAVYLCASSLAGSEAFFGQGTRLTVV.

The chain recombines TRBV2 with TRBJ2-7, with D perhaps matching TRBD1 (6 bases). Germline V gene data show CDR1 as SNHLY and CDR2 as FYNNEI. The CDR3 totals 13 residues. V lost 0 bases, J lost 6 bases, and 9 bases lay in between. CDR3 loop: CASSEAGAGEQYF. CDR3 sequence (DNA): TGTGCCAGCAGTGAAGCGGGGGCTGGCGAGCAGTACTTC.

The CDR3 protein is CATSRNTYEQYF. CDR3 sequence (DNA): TGTGCCACCAGCAGAAACACCTACGAGCAGTACTTC. V gene TRBV15 combines with J gene TRBJ2-7; D gene ambiguous. CDR1 is LNHNV and CDR2 is YYDKDF in the germline V gene (reference sequence). Trimming took 2 bases from V and 2 from J, leaving 4 bases between them. This CDR3 spans 12 amino acids.

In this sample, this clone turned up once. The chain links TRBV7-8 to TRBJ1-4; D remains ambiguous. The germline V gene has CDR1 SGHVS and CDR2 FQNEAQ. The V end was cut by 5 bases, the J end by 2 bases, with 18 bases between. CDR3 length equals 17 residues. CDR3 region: CASSPRVTGRTNEKLFF. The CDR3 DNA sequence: TGTGCCAGCAGCCCTAGAGTTACCGGGAGGACTAATGAAAAACTGTTTTTT.

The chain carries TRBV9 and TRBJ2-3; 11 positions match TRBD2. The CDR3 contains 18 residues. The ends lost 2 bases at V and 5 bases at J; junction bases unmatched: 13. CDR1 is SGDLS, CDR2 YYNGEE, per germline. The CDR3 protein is CASSVELAGAQVKDTQYF. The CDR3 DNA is TGTGCCAGCAGCGTCGAACTAGCGGGAGCCCAGGTGAAAGATACGCAGTATTTT.

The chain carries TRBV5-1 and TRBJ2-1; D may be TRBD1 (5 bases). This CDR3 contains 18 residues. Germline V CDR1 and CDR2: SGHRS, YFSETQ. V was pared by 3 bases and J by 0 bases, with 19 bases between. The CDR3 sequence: CASSSNKEQVISYNEQFF. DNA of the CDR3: TGCGCCAGCAGCTCTAATAAAGAACAGGTGATCTCCTACAATGAGCAGTTCTTC.

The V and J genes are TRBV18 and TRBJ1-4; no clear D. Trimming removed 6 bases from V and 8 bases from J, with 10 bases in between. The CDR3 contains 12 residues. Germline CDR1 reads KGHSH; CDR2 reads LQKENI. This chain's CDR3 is CASSASVEKLFF. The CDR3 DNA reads TGTGCCAGCTCGGCGTCGGTAGAAAAACTGTTTTTT.

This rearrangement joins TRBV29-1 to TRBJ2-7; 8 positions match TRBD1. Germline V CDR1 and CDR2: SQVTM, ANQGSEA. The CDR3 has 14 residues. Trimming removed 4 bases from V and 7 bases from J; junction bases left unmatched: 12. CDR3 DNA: TGCAGCGTTGCCGGCGGCAGGGGGCAAGGGGAGCAGTACTTC. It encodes CSVAGGRGQGEQYF.

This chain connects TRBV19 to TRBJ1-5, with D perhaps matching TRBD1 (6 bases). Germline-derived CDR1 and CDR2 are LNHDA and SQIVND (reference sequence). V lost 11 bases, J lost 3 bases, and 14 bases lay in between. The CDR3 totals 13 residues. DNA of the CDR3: TGTGCCTCTAAATGGGGGGCCAATCAGCCCCAGCATTTT. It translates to CASKWGANQPQHF.

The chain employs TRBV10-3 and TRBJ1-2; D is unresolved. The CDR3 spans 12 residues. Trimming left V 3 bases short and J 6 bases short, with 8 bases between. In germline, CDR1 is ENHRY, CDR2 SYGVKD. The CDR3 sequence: CAISDPPHGYTF. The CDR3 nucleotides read TGTGCCATCAGTGACCCCCCGCATGGCTACACCTTC.

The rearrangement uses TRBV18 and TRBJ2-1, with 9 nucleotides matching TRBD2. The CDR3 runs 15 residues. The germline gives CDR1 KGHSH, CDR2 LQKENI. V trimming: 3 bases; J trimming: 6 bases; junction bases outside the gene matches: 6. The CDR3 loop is CASSPRLADGNEQFF. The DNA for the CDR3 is TGTGCCAGCTCACCCCGACTAGCGGACGGCAATGAGCAGTTCTTC.

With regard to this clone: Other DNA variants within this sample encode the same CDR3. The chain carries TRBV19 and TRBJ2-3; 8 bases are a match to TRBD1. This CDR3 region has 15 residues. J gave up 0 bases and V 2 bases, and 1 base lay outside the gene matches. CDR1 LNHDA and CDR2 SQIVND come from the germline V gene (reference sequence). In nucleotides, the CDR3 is TGTGCCAGTAGTATACAGGGGGCAAGCACAGATACGCAGTATTTT. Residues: CASSIQGASTDTQYF.

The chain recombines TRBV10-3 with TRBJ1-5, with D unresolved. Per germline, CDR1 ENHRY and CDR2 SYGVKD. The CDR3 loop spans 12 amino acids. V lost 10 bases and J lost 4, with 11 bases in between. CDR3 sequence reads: CATRGSNQPQHF. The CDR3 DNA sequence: TGTGCCACCCGAGGTTCAAATCAGCCCCAGCATTTT.

CDR3 residues: CASSYSRDGGKEQYF. The DNA of the CDR3 is TGTGCCAGCAGTTACTCACGGGACGGGGGTAAGGAGCAGTACTTC. The V gene is TRBV6-5, the J gene TRBJ2-7; tentative D call: TRBD2 (6 bases). The CDR3 sequence is 15 residues long. Germline V gene data show CDR1 as MNHEY and CDR2 as SVGAGI. V was trimmed by 0 bases and J by 7 bases, leaving 16 bases between them.

The CDR3, as DNA: TGCGCCAGCAGCTTGCCCGGACTAGCGGGAGGCAATGAGCAGTTCTTC. Translating it yields CASSLPGLAGGNEQFF. This rearrangement joins TRBV5-1 to TRBJ2-1; 14 positions match TRBD2. The V and J ends lost 1 base and 6 bases, in that order; junction bases with no gene match: 3. Germline assignment: CDR1 SGHRS and CDR2 YFSETQ. This CDR3 has 16 amino acids.

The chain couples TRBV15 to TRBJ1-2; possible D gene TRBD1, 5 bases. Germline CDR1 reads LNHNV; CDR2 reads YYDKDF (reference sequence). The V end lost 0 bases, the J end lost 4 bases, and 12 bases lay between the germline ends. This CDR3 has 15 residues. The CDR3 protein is CATSRDRRDGYGYTF. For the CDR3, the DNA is TGTGCCACCAGCAGAGATAGAAGGGACGGCTATGGCTACACCTTC.

CDR3 region: CASSPEINYEQYF. CDR3 in DNA: TGTGCCAGCTCACCAGAGATCAACTACGAGCAGTACTTC. V is TRBV18 and J is TRBJ2-7; D not resolved. Germline CDR1 and CDR2: KGHSH and LQKENI. V was shortened by 2 bases and J by 3 bases, with 8 bases between the two germline ends. The CDR3 sequence is 13 residues long.

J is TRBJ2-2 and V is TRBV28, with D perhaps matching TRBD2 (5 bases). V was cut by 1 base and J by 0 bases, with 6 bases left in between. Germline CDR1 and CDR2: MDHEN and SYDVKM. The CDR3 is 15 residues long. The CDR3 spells CASSLFGANTGELFF. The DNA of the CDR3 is TGTGCCAGCAGTTTATTCGGGGCGAACACCGGGGAGCTGTTTTTT.

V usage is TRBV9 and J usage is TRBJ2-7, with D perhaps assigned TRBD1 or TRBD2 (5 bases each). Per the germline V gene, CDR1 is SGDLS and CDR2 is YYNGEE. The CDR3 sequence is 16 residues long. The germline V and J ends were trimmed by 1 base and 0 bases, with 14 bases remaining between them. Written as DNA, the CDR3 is TGTGCCAGCAGCGTAACCGGGACCACAAACTCCTACGAGCAGTACTTC. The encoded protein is CASSVTGTTNSYEQYF. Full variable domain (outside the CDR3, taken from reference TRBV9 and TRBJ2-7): DSGVTQTPKHLITATGQRVTLRCSPRSGDLSVYWYQQSLDQGLQFLIQYYNGEERAKGNILERFSAQQFPDLHSELNLSSLELGDSALYFCASSVTGTTNSYEQYFGPGTRLTVT.

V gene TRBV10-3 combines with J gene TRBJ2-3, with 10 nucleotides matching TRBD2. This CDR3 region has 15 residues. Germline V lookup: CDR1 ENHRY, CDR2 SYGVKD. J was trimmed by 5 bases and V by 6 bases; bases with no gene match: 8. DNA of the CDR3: TGTGCCATCAGGGGCCTAGCGGGAGATCGAGATACGCAGTATTTT. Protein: CAIRGLAGDRDTQYF.

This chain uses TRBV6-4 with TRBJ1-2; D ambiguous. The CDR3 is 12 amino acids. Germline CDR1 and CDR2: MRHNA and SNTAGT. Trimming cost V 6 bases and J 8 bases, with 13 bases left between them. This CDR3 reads CASRSSHMGYTF. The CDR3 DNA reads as TGTGCCAGCAGATCCAGCCATATGGGCTACACCTTC.

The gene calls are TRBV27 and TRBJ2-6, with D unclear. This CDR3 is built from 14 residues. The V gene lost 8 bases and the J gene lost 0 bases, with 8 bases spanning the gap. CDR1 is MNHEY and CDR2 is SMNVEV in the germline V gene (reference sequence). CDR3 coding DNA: TGTGCCAGCCGAGACGGCTCTGGGGCCAACGTCCTGACTTTC. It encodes CASRDGSGANVLTF.

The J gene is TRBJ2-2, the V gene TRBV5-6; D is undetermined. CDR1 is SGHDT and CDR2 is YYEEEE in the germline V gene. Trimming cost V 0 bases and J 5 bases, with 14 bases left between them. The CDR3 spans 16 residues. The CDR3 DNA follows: TGTGCCAGCAGCTTGGTAGACAACCCATCTACCGGGGAGCTGTTTTTT. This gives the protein CASSLVDNPSTGELFF.

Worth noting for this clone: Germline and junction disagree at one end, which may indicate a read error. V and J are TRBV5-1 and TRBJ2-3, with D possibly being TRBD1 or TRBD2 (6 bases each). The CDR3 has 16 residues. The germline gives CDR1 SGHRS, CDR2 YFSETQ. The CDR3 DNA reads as TGCGCCAGCAGCTTGCCGGGGGCCGGAAGCATAGATACGCAGTATTTT. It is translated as CASSLPGAGSIDTQYF.

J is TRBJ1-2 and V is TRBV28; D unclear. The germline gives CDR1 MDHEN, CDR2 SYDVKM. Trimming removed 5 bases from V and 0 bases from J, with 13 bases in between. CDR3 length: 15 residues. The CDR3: CASSLLGPANYGYTF. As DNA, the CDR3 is TGTGCCAGCAGTCTACTGGGCCCGGCTAACTATGGCTACACCTTC.

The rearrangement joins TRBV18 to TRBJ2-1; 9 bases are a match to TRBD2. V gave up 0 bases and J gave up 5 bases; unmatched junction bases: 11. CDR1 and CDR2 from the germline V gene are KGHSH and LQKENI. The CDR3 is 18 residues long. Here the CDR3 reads CASSPPKPSGKNHNEQFF. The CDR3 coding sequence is TGTGCCAGCTCACCACCGAAACCTAGCGGGAAAAACCACAATGAGCAGTTCTTC.

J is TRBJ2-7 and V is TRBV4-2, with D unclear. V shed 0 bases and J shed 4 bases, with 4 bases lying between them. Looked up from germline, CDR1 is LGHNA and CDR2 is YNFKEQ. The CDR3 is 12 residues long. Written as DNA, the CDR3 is TGTGCCAGCAGCCAAGATACGTACGAGCAGTACTTC. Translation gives CASSQDTYEQYF.

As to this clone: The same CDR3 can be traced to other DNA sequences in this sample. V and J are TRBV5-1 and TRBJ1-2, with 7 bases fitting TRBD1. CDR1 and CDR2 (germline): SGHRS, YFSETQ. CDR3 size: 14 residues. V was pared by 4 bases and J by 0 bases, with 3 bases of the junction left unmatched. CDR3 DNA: TGCGCCAGCAGCCCGGGACAGCCTAACTATGGCTACACCTTC. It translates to CASSPGQPNYGYTF. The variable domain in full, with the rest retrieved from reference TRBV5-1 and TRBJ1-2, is KAGVTQTPRYLIKTRGQQVTLSCSPISGHRSVSWYQQTPGQGLQFLFEYFSETQRNKGNFPGRFSGRQFSNSRSEMNVSTLELGDSALYLCASSPGQPNYGYTFGSGTRLTVV.